This entry lists 2 T cell receptor beta chains sequenced from one sample in a study of T cells in Graves' hyperthyroidism and ophthalmopathy. The source material, RNA transcripts, was used to amplify TCR beta CDR3 regions. Researchers ran a first-round RT-PCR on the TCR CDR3 using the HTBI primer set. TCRdb redid the calling of the multiplex PCR reads with MiXCR, one entry per CDR3 protein. The table includes 600,000 to 850,000 distinct CDR3 sequences, 15% to 20% detected once. Sequencing was carried out using blood. The receptors shown here come from a woman in her forties or fifties with Graves' hyperthyroidism that later progressed to Graves' ophthalmopathy.

The rearrangement uses TRBV15 and TRBJ1-2; D ambiguous. Germline CDR1 and CDR2: LNHNV and YYDKDF (reference sequence). The CDR3 consists of 14 residues. Between the trimmed V and J ends, which lost 0 bases and 5 bases, there was a span of 10 bases. CDR3 in amino acids: CATSRDPGTYGYTF. The CDR3 DNA sequence: TGTGCCACCAGCAGAGATCCGGGCACTTATGGCTACACCTTC.

In this sample, this clonotype turned up a few times. The chain couples TRBV10-3 to TRBJ2-2; 7 bases agree with TRBD2. V was clipped by 3 bases and J by 5 bases; unmatched bases: 6. CDR3 length: 15 amino acids. The germline V gene encodes CDR1 ENHRY and CDR2 SYGVKD. The CDR3 DNA reads as TGTGCCATCAGTGACCCTCCCGGGGGGACCGGGGAGCTGTTTTTT. Its protein is CAISDPPGGTGELFF.